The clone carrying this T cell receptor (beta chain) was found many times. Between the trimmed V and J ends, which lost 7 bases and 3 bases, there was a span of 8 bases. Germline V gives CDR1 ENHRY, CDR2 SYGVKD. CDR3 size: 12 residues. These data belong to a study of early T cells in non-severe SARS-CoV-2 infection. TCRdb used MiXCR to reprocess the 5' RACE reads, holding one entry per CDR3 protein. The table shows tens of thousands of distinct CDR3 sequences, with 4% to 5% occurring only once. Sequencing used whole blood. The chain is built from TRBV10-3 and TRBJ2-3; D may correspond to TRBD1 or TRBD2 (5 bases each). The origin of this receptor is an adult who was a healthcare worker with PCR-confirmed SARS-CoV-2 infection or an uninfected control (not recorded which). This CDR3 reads CAIMGVTDTQYF. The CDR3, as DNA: TGTGCCATCATGGGGGTGACAGATACGCAGTATTTT.